These T cell receptor beta chains were read from a single sample in a study of T cells expressing NK-cell markers. TCRdb re-called the 5' RACE reads and shows each CDR3 protein once, DNA omitted. Here the sample table reports roughly 350,000 distinct CDR3 sequences. The sequenced material came from blood T cells: a sorted CD56 or NKG2C T cell subset, CD4+ or CD8+ T cells, or bulk PBMC T cells (not recorded which). These receptors originate from a man aged 18-75 years in good health. Both conserved end residues are part of each CDR3.

CSAVAGTGVTDTQYF TRBJ2-3 TRBV20-1
CASSPLAGVTDTQYF TRBJ2-3 TRBV3-1
CASRSDRDRVVTGELFF TRBJ2-2 TRBV6-1
CASSPGSGGRNEQFF TRBJ2-1 TRBV6-5
CASSSLGQRKNQPQHF TRBJ1-5 TRBV7-2
CASSLAATKNTGELFF TRBJ2-2 TRBV7-2
CSAGGGTYKNIQYF TRBJ2-4 TRBV20-1
CASRTSSGLYLQETQYF TRBJ2-5 TRBV28
CASDPGQGSTNEKLFF TRBJ1-4 TRBV28
CASSSAGTYTGELFF TRBJ2-2 TRBV7-9
CASSPVLEVYGYTF TRBJ1-2 TRBV12-3/TRBV12-4
CASSRDRGGGYTF TRBJ1-2 TRBV12-3/TRBV12-4
CASSRGLAVNTGELFF TRBJ2-2 TRBV7-2
CASSQNGGIAEAFF TRBJ1-1 TRBV4-2
CASSYSILTGLYGANVLTF TRBJ2-6 TRBV6-5
CASGLVGRETQYF TRBJ2-5 TRBV12-5
CASSLGLSGVPDNEQFF TRBJ2-1 TRBV5-8
CASSPAGGGTGELFF TRBJ2-2 TRBV5-6
CASSLYIGDWNEQFF TRBJ2-1 TRBV27
CASKLQGGNAEAFF TRBJ1-1 TRBV6-1
CASSLAGGGAWEQFF TRBJ2-1 TRBV7-2
CASSPDRALSGNTIYF TRBJ1-3 TRBV12-3/TRBV12-4
CASSRAGGRYTEAFF TRBJ1-1 TRBV11-2
CASSGLGATQETQYF TRBJ2-5 TRBV2
CASSPLGGGLRNEQFF TRBJ2-1 TRBV9
CASTPPLGRGRGGNTEAFF TRBJ1-1 TRBV6-4
CASSRGGPDSYNEQFF TRBJ2-1 TRBV12-3/TRBV12-4
CASTSIRTVRKNTEAFF TRBJ1-1 TRBV6-1
CATLNPWCCNQPQHF TRBJ1-5 TRBV24-1
CASSPGQGTNEKLFF TRBJ1-4 TRBV11-2
CASSYGTSRMETQYF TRBJ2-5 TRBV6-5
CASSQDLRATNEKLFF TRBJ1-4 TRBV4-2
CASSPQGSNEQFF TRBJ2-1 TRBV19
CASSLNFAGKNTEAFF TRBJ1-1 TRBV5-1
CATSAPTSGGAGDTQYF TRBJ2-3 TRBV24-1
CASSSGQGPDTQYF TRBJ2-3 TRBV11-2
CASSLGRGSADTQYF TRBJ2-3 TRBV11-3
CASSLARGAYNEQFF TRBJ2-1 TRBV14
CSVGGGLRADTQYF TRBJ2-3 TRBV29-1
CASSRGTGVFDEQYF TRBJ2-7 TRBV3-1
CASIMGGPPYEQYF TRBJ2-7 TRBV6-1
CASLKTSGGTYNEQFF TRBJ2-1 TRBV12-3/TRBV12-4
CSARNTGLLTDTQYF TRBJ2-3 TRBV20-1
CAQGLAGAPGETQYF TRBJ2-5 TRBV7-2
CASSYFDRRNTEAFF TRBJ1-1 TRBV6-5
CASSSWRRRREDGYTF TRBJ1-2 TRBV27
CASSQRGSQPQHF TRBJ1-5 TRBV12-3/TRBV12-4
CASMAGGQETQYF TRBJ2-5 TRBV2
CATVSRGYEQYF TRBJ2-7 TRBV19
CASSPSGGNGELFF TRBJ2-2 TRBV7-9
CSVEDAGRRTGELFF TRBJ2-2 TRBV29-1
CASSRGGPSSYNEQFF TRBJ2-1 TRBV5-1
CASSSQGGLFYTQYF TRBJ2-3 TRBV19
CASRPPGQWASTEAFF TRBJ1-1 TRBV6-5
CASSYFPFRETKNIQYF TRBJ2-4 TRBV6-5
CASSSWSYTGTQYF TRBJ2-5 TRBV7-8
CSASGGNIPPDTQYF TRBJ2-3 TRBV20-1